Shown below are 18 T cell receptor beta chains from a single sample sequenced in a study of early T cells in non-severe SARS-CoV-2 infection. TCRdb analysed the 5' RACE reads with MiXCR anew, one entry per CDR3 protein. The data hold about 110,000 distinct CDR3 sequences, with about 12% observed a single time. The source material was whole blood. The receptors originated from an adult who was a healthcare worker with PCR-confirmed SARS-CoV-2 infection or an uninfected control (not recorded which).

This chain's CDR3 is CASSQDRAGQPQHF. The CDR3 bases are TGTGCCAGCAGTCAAGACAGGGCGGGTCAGCCCCAGCATTTT. This chain joins TRBV7-2 and TRBJ1-5; 7 nucleotides agree with TRBD1. The ends lost 6 bases at V and 6 bases at J; junction bases unmatched: 8. In germline, CDR1 is SGHTA, CDR2 FQGNSA. The CDR3 is 14 amino acids.

The V call is TRBV29-1, the J call TRBJ2-7; 9 positions agree with TRBD2. CDR3 size: 12 residues. Looked up from germline, CDR1 is SQVTM and CDR2 is ANQGSEA. V dropped 5 bases and J dropped 9; count of bases not matched to a gene: 8. The CDR3 region has the DNA TGCAGCGTTCCGACTAGCGGAGACGGGCAGTACTTC. Translating gives CSVPTSGDGQYF.

The chain links TRBV29-1 to TRBJ2-7, with D possibly being TRBD1 (5 bases). The CDR3 runs to 13 residues. V lost 4 bases and J lost 0, with 10 bases in between. Looked up from germline, CDR1 is SQVTM and CDR2 is ANQGSEA. The CDR3 is CSVGRALSYEQYF. DNA of the CDR3: TGCAGCGTTGGCAGGGCTCTCTCCTACGAGCAGTACTTC.

In the case of this clonotype: A much larger clone differs from this one at a single base, so this may be a read error. The chain joins TRBV12-3 or TRBV12-4 to TRBJ1-5; possible D gene TRBD1, 5 bases. The CDR3 has 16 amino acids. The CDR3, as DNA: TGTGCCGGCAGTTTAATGGGGGTCTATAGCAATCAGCCCCAGCATTTT. Encoded protein: CAGSLMGVYSNQPQHF.

V usage is TRBV28 and J usage is TRBJ2-7, with 12 bases aligning to TRBD2. V was pared by 5 bases and J by 3 bases, with 5 bases of the junction left unmatched. The CDR3 sequence is 15 residues long. Germline lookup yields CDR1 MDHEN and CDR2 SYDVKM. The CDR3 region is CASSARLAGDYEQYF. The CDR3 DNA follows: TGTGCCAGCAGTGCCAGACTAGCGGGGGACTACGAGCAGTACTTC. The variable domain in full, completed from reference TRBV28 and TRBJ2-7, reads DVKVTQSSRYLVKRTGEKVFLECVQDMDHENMFWYRQDPGLGLRLIYFSYDVKMKEKGDIPEGYSVSREKKERFSLILESASTNQTSMYLCASSARLAGDYEQYFGPGTRLTVT.

This clonotype appeared a few times. This chain joins TRBV11-3 and TRBJ1-3; 9 nucleotides agree with TRBD1. This CDR3 is 17 amino acids long. The germline V gene encodes CDR1 SGHNT and CDR2 YENEEA. The J segment lost 4 bases and the V segment lost 3 bases, leaving 10 bases of the junction unmatched. The CDR3 nucleotides are TGTGCCAGCAGCTTTGAGATGGGACAGGGACGGGGAAACACCATATATTTT. Translating it yields CASSFEMGQGRGNTIYF.

This clonotype was detected many times. This chain joins TRBV27 and TRBJ1-5, with D maybe TRBD1 (6 bases). The V gene lost 6 bases and the J gene lost 8 bases, with 23 bases spanning the gap. CDR1 MNHEY and CDR2 SMNVEV come from the germline V gene (reference sequence). This CDR3 is 16 amino acids long. CDR3: CASRPDLQGVGEPQHF. The CDR3 nucleotides are TGTGCCAGCAGACCCGACCTACAGGGCGTGGGAGAGCCCCAGCATTTT.

This clonotype was seen a few times. The chain has TRBV10-1 and TRBJ2-7; 11 positions agree with TRBD1. The V and J ends lost 1 base and 6 bases, in that order; junction bases with no gene match: 5. CDR1 WNHNN and CDR2 SYGVQD come from the germline V gene (reference sequence). The CDR3 runs to 15 residues. CDR3 sequence reads: CASSEFGTGGGEQYF. Written as DNA, the CDR3 is TGCGCCAGCAGTGAGTTTGGGACAGGGGGGGGCGAGCAGTACTTC.

The sample holds a few counts of this clonotype. The V call is TRBV6-6, the J call TRBJ2-7; 9 bases align to TRBD1. Trimming cost V 8 bases and J 12 bases; bases outside gene matches: 11. Looked up from germline, CDR1 is MNHNY and CDR2 is SVGAGI (reference sequence). The CDR3 sequence is 12 residues long. This CDR3 is CASDTRDRVSYF. The CDR3 bases are TGTGCCAGCGACACCCGGGACAGGGTTTCGTACTTC.

This clonotype was seen only a few times. This chain connects TRBV7-2 to TRBJ2-2, with D uncertain. Trimming left V 1 base short and J 7 bases short, with 7 bases between. Germline loops: CDR1 SGHTA, CDR2 FQGNSA. There are 13 residues in the CDR3. CDR3 residues: CASSLGGSGELFF. CDR3 DNA sequence: TGTGCCAGCAGCTTAGGAGGTAGCGGGGAGCTGTTTTTT.

In regard to this clonotype: A much larger clone differs by one base, so this may be a read error. In nucleotides, the CDR3 is TGTGCCAGCAGCTTAGCGGCTAGCGGGAGGGCCAGGGAGGAGTTCTTC. Amino acids: CASSLAASGRAREEFF. The genes are TRBV7-6 and TRBJ2-1; TRBD2 matches 12 bases. Germline V gives CDR1 SGHVS, CDR2 FNYEAQ. The CDR3 has 16 amino acids. Trimming cost V 0 bases and J 14 bases; bases outside gene matches: 11.

V and J are TRBV7-6 and TRBJ2-7; no firm D call. The V gene's germline CDR1 is SGHVS and CDR2 FNYEAQ. V was cut by 2 bases and J by 3 bases, with 8 bases left in between. The CDR3 loop spans 13 amino acids. CDR3 amino acids: CASSLTHDYEQYF. CDR3 bases: TGTGCCAGCAGCTTAACTCACGACTACGAGCAGTACTTC.

This clonotype has more than one count but fewer than ten. The chain uses TRBV5-5 and TRBJ2-7; the match to TRBD2 covers 11 bases. This CDR3 spans 14 amino acids. Losses at the gene ends were 4 bases for V and 3 bases for J; bases not matched to a gene: 3. Germline V gene data show CDR1 as SGHKS and CDR2 as YYEKEE (reference sequence). CDR3 nucleotide sequence: TGTGCCAGCAGCCTCGGGACTAGCGGCTACGAGCAGTACTTC. It encodes CASSLGTSGYEQYF.

V and J are TRBV11-2 and TRBJ2-5; no reliable D call. V lost 2 bases, J lost 4 bases, and 8 bases lay in between. This CDR3 is 13 amino acids long. Per the germline V gene, CDR1 is SGHAT and CDR2 is FQNNGV. The CDR3 here is CASSLFAIETQYF. CDR3 DNA sequence: TGTGCCAGCAGCTTATTTGCCATAGAGACCCAGTACTTC. Supplemented by reference TRBV11-2 and TRBJ2-5, the full variable domain reads EAGVAQSPRYKIIEKRQSVAFWCNPISGHATLYWYQQILGQGPKLLIQFQNNGVVDDSQLPKDRFSAERLKGVDSTLKIQPAKLEDSAVYLCASSLFAIETQYFGPGTRLLVL.

In its sample, this clonotype was seen many times. The rearrangement uses TRBV30 and TRBJ2-1, with 10 bases aligning to TRBD2. The CDR3 has 13 residues. The germline V gene has CDR1 GTSNPN and CDR2 SVGIG (reference sequence). Trimming removed 2 bases from V and 7 bases from J; junction bases left unmatched: 2. The CDR3 sequence: CAWSPGLANEQFF. CDR3 sequence (DNA): TGTGCCTGGAGTCCGGGACTAGCGAATGAGCAGTTCTTC.

This clonotype occurred a few times. The CDR3 spells CASSYAGADTQYF. The CDR3 nucleotides are TGTGCCAGCAGTTACGCAGGGGCAGATACGCAGTATTTT. This sequence joins TRBV6-2 or TRBV6-3 and TRBJ2-3, with D perhaps matching TRBD1 (6 bases). CDR3 length equals 13 residues. Between the trimmed V and J ends, which lost 2 bases and 4 bases, there was a span of 7 bases. Germline values: CDR1 MNHEY, CDR2 SVGEGT.

The chain couples TRBV7-8 to TRBJ2-7; 9 nucleotides line up with TRBD2. The CDR3 consists of 17 residues. Trimming took 5 bases from V and 2 from J; bases not matched to a gene: 13. The germline V gene has CDR1 SGHVS and CDR2 FQNEAQ. The CDR3 here is CASSDIPSGNIPYEQYF. DNA for the CDR3: TGTGCCAGCAGCGACATCCCTAGCGGGAATATTCCCTACGAGCAGTACTTC.

This clonotype was found a few times. This chain connects TRBV2 to TRBJ1-1; no reliable D call. The CDR3 totals 15 residues. Germline V CDR1 and CDR2: SNHLY, FYNNEI. V lost 3 bases and J 2 bases, leaving 13 bases between the germline ends. Written as DNA, the CDR3 is TGTGCCAGCAGTGATGTTGGTCAAACTAACACTGAAGCTTTCTTT. Residues: CASSDVGQTNTEAFF.